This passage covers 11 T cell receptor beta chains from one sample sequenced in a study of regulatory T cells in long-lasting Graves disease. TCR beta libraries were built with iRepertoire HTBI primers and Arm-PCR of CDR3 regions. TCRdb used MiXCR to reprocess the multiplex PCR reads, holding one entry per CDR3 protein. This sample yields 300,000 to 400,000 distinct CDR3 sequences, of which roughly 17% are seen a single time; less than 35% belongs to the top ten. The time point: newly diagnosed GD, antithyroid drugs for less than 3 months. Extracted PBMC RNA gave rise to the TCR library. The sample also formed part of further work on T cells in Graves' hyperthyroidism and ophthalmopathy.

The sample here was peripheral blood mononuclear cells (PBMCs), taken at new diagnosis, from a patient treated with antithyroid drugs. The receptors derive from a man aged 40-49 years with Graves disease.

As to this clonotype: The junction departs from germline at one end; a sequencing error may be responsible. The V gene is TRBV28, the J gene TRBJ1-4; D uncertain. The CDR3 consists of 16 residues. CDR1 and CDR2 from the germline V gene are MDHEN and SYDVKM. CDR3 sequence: CASRQPSSATNERLFF. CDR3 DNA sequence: TGTGCCAGCAGACAGCCATCCTCGGCAACTAATGAAAGACTGTTTTTT.

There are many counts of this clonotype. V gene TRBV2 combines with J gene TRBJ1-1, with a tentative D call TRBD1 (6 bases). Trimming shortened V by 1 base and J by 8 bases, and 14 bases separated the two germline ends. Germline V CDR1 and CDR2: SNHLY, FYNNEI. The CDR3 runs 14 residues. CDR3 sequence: CASSEVLTGGEAFF. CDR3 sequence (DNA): TGTGCCAGCAGTGAAGTGTTGACAGGAGGGGAAGCTTTCTTT.

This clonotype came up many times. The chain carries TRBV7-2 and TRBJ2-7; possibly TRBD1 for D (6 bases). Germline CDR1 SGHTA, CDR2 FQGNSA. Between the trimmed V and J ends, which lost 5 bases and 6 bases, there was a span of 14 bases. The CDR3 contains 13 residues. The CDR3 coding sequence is TGTGCCAGCAGCACGGGACACTCCCGCGAGCAGTACTTC. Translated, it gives CASSTGHSREQYF.

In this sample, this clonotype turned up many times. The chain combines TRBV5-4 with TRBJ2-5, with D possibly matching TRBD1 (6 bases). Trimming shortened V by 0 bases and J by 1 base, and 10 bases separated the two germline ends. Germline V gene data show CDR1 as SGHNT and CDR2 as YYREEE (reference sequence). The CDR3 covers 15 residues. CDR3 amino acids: CASSLEQGTQETQYF. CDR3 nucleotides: TGTGCCAGCAGCTTGGAGCAGGGGACCCAAGAGACCCAGTACTTC.

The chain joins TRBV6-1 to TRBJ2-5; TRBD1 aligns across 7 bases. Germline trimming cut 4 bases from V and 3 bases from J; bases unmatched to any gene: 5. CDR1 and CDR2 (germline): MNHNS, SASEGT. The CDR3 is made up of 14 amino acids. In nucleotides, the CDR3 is TGTGCCAGCAGTGCACAGGGGAACAAAGAGACCCAGTACTTC. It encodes CASSAQGNKETQYF.

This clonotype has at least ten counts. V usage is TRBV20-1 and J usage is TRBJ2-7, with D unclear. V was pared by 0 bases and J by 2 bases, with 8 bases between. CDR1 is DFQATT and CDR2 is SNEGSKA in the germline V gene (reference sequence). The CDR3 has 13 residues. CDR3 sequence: CSARDGQTYEQYF. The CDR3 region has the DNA TGCAGTGCTAGAGATGGGCAGACCTACGAGCAGTACTTC.

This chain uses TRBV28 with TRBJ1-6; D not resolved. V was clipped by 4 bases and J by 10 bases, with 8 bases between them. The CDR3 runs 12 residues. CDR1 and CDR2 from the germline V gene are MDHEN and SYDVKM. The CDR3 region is CASSSPASPLHF. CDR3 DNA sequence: TGTGCCAGCAGTTCTCCAGCCTCACCCCTCCACTTT.

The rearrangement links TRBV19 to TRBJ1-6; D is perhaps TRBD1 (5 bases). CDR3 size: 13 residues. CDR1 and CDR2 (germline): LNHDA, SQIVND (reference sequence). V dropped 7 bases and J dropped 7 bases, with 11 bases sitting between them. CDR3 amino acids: CASKPGDNSPLHF. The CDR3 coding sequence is TGTGCCAGTAAGCCCGGGGACAATTCACCCCTCCACTTT.

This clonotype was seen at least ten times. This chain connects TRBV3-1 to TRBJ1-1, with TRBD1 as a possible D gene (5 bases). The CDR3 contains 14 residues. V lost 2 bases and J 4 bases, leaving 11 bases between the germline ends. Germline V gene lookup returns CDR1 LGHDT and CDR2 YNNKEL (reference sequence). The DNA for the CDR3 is TGTGCCAGCAGCCAAAGGGGCCCACCCACTGAAGCTTTCTTT. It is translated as CASSQRGPPTEAFF. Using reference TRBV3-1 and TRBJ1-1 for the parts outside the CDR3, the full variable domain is DTAVSQTPKYLVTQMGNDKSIKCEQNLGHDTMYWYKQDSKKFLKIMFSYNNKELIINETVPNRFSPKSPDKAHLNLHINSLELGDSAVYFCASSQRGPPTEAFFGQGTRLTVV.

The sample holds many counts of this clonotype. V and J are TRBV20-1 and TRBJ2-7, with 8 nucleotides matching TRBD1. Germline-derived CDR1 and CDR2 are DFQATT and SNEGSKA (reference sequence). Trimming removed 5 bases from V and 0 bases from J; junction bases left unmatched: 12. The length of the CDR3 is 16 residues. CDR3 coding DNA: TGCAGTGCTTTCACCCCCGGGACAGGAGGCTCCTACGAGCAGTACTTC. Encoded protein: CSAFTPGTGGSYEQYF.

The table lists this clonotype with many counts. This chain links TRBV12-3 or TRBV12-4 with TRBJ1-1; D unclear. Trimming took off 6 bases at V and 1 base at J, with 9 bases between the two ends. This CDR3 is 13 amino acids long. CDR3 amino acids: CASSTHSNTEAFF. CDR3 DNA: TGTGCCAGCAGCACACACTCGAACACTGAAGCTTTCTTT.